Following are 14 T cell receptor beta chains from one sample sequenced in a study of graft-versus-host responses after intestinal transplantation. This table comes from immunoSEQ multiplex PCR, and its TCRdb copy is limited to in-frame clones, with some not included. Of approximately 88,000 clones listed, 75% to 90% are singletons. These receptors lack a known antigen. Sequences were derived from unstimulated CD4+ T cells sorted from spleen or lymph node cells, sampled before intestinal transplant. The source is a human donor who received an intestinal transplant.

This clone occurred once. The genes are TRBV19 and TRBJ1-5, with 8 positions matching TRBD1. With 6 bases clipped from V and 6 bases from J, the junction kept 7 bases outside the gene matches. The CDR3 length is 14 residues. The germline V gene encodes CDR1 LNHDA and CDR2 SQIVND (reference sequence). This CDR3 is CASRRTGGAQPQHF. Written as DNA, the CDR3 is TGTGCCAGTAGGCGTACAGGGGGAGCTCAGCCCCAGCATTTT.

The chain joins TRBV5-1 to TRBJ1-1, with D possibly matching TRBD1 (5 bases). Trimming took 0 bases from V and 1 from J, leaving 10 bases between them. The CDR3 runs 15 residues. CDR1 and CDR2 from the germline V gene are SGHRS and YFSETQ. The CDR3 bases are TGCGCCAGCAGCTTGGGCGGCGGGGGGAACACTGAAGCTTTCTTT. Translating it yields CASSLGGGGNTEAFF.

The chain recombines TRBV9 with TRBJ2-1, with D possibly being TRBD1 (6 bases). CDR3 length: 16 amino acids. CDR1 is SGDLS and CDR2 is YYNGEE in the germline V gene. V was clipped by 0 bases and J by 1 base, with 11 bases between them. CDR3 sequence reads: CASSVAGTLSYNEQFF. In DNA form, the CDR3 reads TGTGCCAGCAGCGTAGCAGGGACACTTTCCTACAATGAGCAGTTCTTC.

The CDR3 nucleotides are TGTGCCAGCAGACAGGGAGGCACAGATACGCAGTATTTT. Translating gives CASRQGGTDTQYF. V usage is TRBV6-5 and J usage is TRBJ2-3; D possibly corresponds to TRBD1 (6 bases). Germline-derived CDR1 and CDR2 are MNHEY and SVGAGI. This CDR3 has 13 amino acids. V lost 6 bases and J lost 1, with 8 bases in between.

The rearrangement uses TRBV4-1 and TRBJ1-5; 9 bases are a match to TRBD1. J lost 3 bases, V lost 1 base, and 13 bases had no gene match. The CDR3 runs to 19 residues. CDR1 and CDR2 from the germline V gene are MGHRA and YSYEKL. The chain's CDR3 is CASSQAQPSGTGNNQPQHF. CDR3 bases: TGCGCCAGCAGCCAAGCGCAACCTTCCGGGACAGGGAACAATCAGCCCCAGCATTTT.

The rearrangement uses TRBV5-1 and TRBJ2-7; 8 nucleotides agree with TRBD2. V trimming: 4 bases; J trimming: 5 bases; junction bases outside the gene matches: 5. Germline CDR1 reads SGHRS; CDR2 reads YFSETQ. The CDR3 length is 13 residues. The CDR3 here is CASSPTSVHEQYF. The CDR3 region has the DNA TGCGCCAGCAGCCCGACTAGCGTCCACGAGCAGTACTTC.

The V gene is TRBV10-3, the J gene TRBJ1-2, with D maybe TRBD1 (5 bases). The CDR3 loop spans 14 amino acids. In germline, CDR1 is ENHRY, CDR2 SYGVKD. V lost 3 bases and J 8 bases, leaving 16 bases between the germline ends. CDR3 sequence (DNA): TGTGCCATCAGTGACCCCACAGGTTCAATAGGCTACACCTTC. It encodes CAISDPTGSIGYTF.

V and J are TRBV10-2 and TRBJ2-3; no definite D call. Germline V gene sequence: CDR1 WSHSY, CDR2 SAAADI. The CDR3 is 13 amino acids. Trimming cost V 0 bases and J 6 bases, with 7 bases left between them. The DNA for the CDR3 is TGCGCCAGCAGTGAGTCCCCGAGGGATACGCAGTATTTT. Its translation: CASSESPRDTQYF.

The rearrangement links TRBV28 to TRBJ1-6; 8 bases align to TRBD1. V lost 3 bases to trimming and J lost 0 bases; unmatched junction nucleotides: 7. Germline lookup yields CDR1 MDHEN and CDR2 SYDVKM. The CDR3 is 18 amino acids. CDR3 residues: CASSFPRQGSSYNSPLHF. The CDR3 DNA reads TGTGCCAGCAGTTTTCCCCGACAGGGGAGCTCCTATAATTCACCCCTCCACTTT.

V and J are TRBV15 and TRBJ2-7, with TRBD2 identical over 8 bases. With V trimmed by 0 bases and J by 1 base, 5 bases remained unmatched. From germline, CDR1 is LNHNV and CDR2 YYDKDF (reference sequence). The CDR3 is 16 amino acids. In DNA form, the CDR3 reads TGTGCCACCAGCAGAGATCGGGAGCGGGGGTCCTACGAGCAGTACTTC. Its translation: CATSRDRERGSYEQYF. Full variable domain (outside the CDR3, taken from reference TRBV15 and TRBJ2-7): DAMVIQNPRYQVTQFGKPVTLSCSQTLNHNVMYWYQQKSSQAPKLLFHYYDKDFNNEADTPDNFQSRRPNTSFCFLDIRSPGLGDTAMYLCATSRDRERGSYEQYFGPGTRLTVT.

The chain joins TRBV9 to TRBJ2-7, with 7 bases lining up with TRBD1. The junction had 8 bases not matched to a gene; V was cut back by 0 bases and J by 5 bases. Germline-derived CDR1 and CDR2 are SGDLS and YYNGEE. This CDR3 spans 15 amino acids. Here the CDR3 reads CASSVEGQYTHEQYF. Here the CDR3 DNA reads TGTGCCAGCAGCGTAGAGGGACAGTACACCCACGAGCAGTACTTC.

V gene TRBV7-8 combines with J gene TRBJ2-2, with D possibly being TRBD2 (5 bases). Germline-derived CDR1 and CDR2 are SGHVS and FQNEAQ. The V gene lost 5 bases and the J gene lost 3 bases, with 16 bases spanning the gap. This CDR3 spans 16 amino acids. DNA of the CDR3: TGTGCCAGCAGCCCTGCGGGCACACGGGACACCGGGGAGCTGTTTTTT. Translated, it gives CASSPAGTRDTGELFF.

J is TRBJ2-7 and V is TRBV29-1; D might be TRBD2 (5 bases). Between the trimmed V and J ends, which lost 0 bases and 6 bases, there was a span of 12 bases. CDR3 length equals 13 residues. Looked up from germline, CDR1 is SQVTM and CDR2 is ANQGSEA. CDR3 loop: CSVEDLSGGEQYF. The CDR3 DNA follows: TGCAGCGTTGAAGATCTAAGCGGCGGCGAGCAGTACTTC.

J is TRBJ2-5 and V is TRBV11-2; perhaps TRBD2 as D (7 bases). In germline, CDR1 is SGHAT, CDR2 FQNNGV. This CDR3 comprises 13 residues. V was pared by 7 bases and J by 5 bases, with 14 bases between. CDR3 protein: CASTPRGGETQYF. The CDR3 coding sequence is TGTGCCAGCACCCCTAGGGGGGGGGAGACCCAGTACTTC.